The 10 T cell receptor beta chains below were found in one sample sequenced in a study of blood T cell repertoires in COVID-19. The table came from immunoSEQ multiplex PCR; TCRdb's copy has only in-frame clones and leaves some out. The sample carries about half a million clones, roughly 89% recorded once. The specimen sequenced was peripheral blood. The receptors here all came from a man aged 18 to 29 with COVID-19, enrolled during active disease.

This clone is a singleton in its sample. The chain recombines TRBV30 with TRBJ1-1; 9 positions agree with TRBD1. This CDR3 is 14 amino acids long. Germline V lookup: CDR1 GTSNPN, CDR2 SVGIG (reference sequence). With 3 bases clipped from V and 4 bases from J, the junction kept 6 bases outside the gene matches. Here the CDR3 DNA reads TGTGCCTGGAGCCAGGGACAGGGAGGCACTGAAGCTTTCTTT. It yields the protein CAWSQGQGGTEAFF.

This chain links TRBV5-4 with TRBJ2-1; D is uncertain. The CDR3 is 11 residues long. V was clipped by 3 bases and J by 8 bases, with 6 bases between them. Germline V CDR1 and CDR2: SGHNT, YYREEE (reference sequence). As DNA, the CDR3 is TGTGCCAGCAGCTATAGCTATGAGCAGTTCTTC. Translation gives CASSYSYEQFF.

This sequence joins TRBV5-8 and TRBJ2-1, with TRBD1 matching over 9 bases. Germline V lookup: CDR1 SGHTS, CDR2 YDEGEE. V shed 4 bases, J shed 6 bases, and the junction held 8 bases outside the gene matches. The CDR3 totals 15 residues. CDR3 sequence reads: CASSLQGTGFNEQFF. CDR3 in DNA: TGTGCCAGCAGCCTTCAAGGGACAGGGTTCAATGAGCAGTTCTTC.

This clone was seen a single time. The V gene is TRBV9, the J gene TRBJ1-2; maybe TRBD1 (5 bases). The CDR3 is 14 residues long. V was cut by 3 bases and J by 8 bases, with 17 bases left in between. The germline V gene has CDR1 SGDLS and CDR2 YYNGEE. CDR3 nucleotide sequence: TGTGCCAGCAGCGGCCCCGGGACTTTGCACGGCTACACCTTC. This gives the protein CASSGPGTLHGYTF.

The chain is built from TRBV2 and TRBJ2-5, with 7 bases that match TRBD2. The germline V gene encodes CDR1 SNHLY and CDR2 FYNNEI. This CDR3 is 16 amino acids long. Trimming removed 3 bases from V and 7 bases from J; junction bases left unmatched: 14. The DNA of the CDR3 is TGTGCCAGCAGTGAGGTTTTTGGGGGGGGATTCGGGACCCAGTACTTC. Protein: CASSEVFGGGFGTQYF.

The chain has TRBV3-1 (or the pseudogene TRBV3-2) and TRBJ2-5; possibly TRBD2 for D (6 bases). CDR3 size: 12 residues. V was shortened by 3 bases and J by 9 bases, with 11 bases between the two germline ends. Per the germline V gene, CDR1 is LGHDT and CDR2 is YNNKEL (reference sequence). In nucleotides, the CDR3 is TGTGCCAGCAGCCAGGGCTGGAGGGCCCAGTACTTC. Translated, it gives CASSQGWRAQYF.

The gene calls are TRBV5-3 and TRBJ1-6; 7 positions agree with TRBD1. TRBV5-3 is identified as an open reading frame with a role that is uncertain. Unmatched junction bases numbered 2, after V lost 2 bases and J lost 3 bases. The CDR3 has 15 residues. The CDR3 spells CARSFGTDYNSPLHF. The CDR3 nucleotides read TGTGCCAGAAGCTTTGGGACAGACTATAATTCACCCCTCCACTTT.

The chain has TRBV30 and TRBJ1-6; D is ambiguous. CDR1 and CDR2 (germline): GTSNPN, SVGIG (reference sequence). The CDR3 is 17 amino acids. V was cut by 0 bases and J by 2 bases, with 14 bases left in between. The CDR3 DNA is TGTGCCTGGAGTGTACTAAGGAACTTTGCCTATAATTCACCCCTCCACTTT. It yields the protein CAWSVLRNFAYNSPLHF.

The chain is built from TRBV18 and TRBJ2-6, with 7 bases aligning to TRBD2. This CDR3 contains 15 residues. Looked up from germline, CDR1 is KGHSH and CDR2 is LQKENI. With V trimmed by 3 bases and J by 2 bases, 1 base remained unmatched. The CDR3 loop reads CASSPRGAGANVLTF. CDR3 DNA: TGTGCCAGCTCACCTCGGGGGGCTGGGGCCAACGTCCTGACTTTC.

The rearrangement joins TRBV25-1 to TRBJ2-2, with a possible D match to TRBD2 (6 bases). Germline CDR1 is MGHDK and CDR2 is SYGVNS. The CDR3 totals 15 residues. Deletions cut 5 bases from V and 5 bases from J, with 15 bases between. CDR3 protein: CASSPLWGDTGELFF. In DNA, the CDR3 is TGTGCCAGCAGTCCTCTCTGGGGGGATACCGGGGAGCTGTTTTTT.